The next 25 T cell receptor beta chains were all read from a single sample in a study of T cell clonality in common variable immunodeficiency. Sequencing was performed with immunoSEQ multiplex PCR; in TCRdb, only in-frame clones are kept and a portion is missing. This sample has roughly 38,000 clones, each found more than once. Sequencing was performed on peripheral blood mononuclear cells. The receptors shown here come from a person between 18 and 75 years old in good health.

This clone was detected ten times or more. The CDR3 end is not reached by the read, which stops 3 residues before it; the germline J gene fills it in. The chain has TRBV23-1 and TRBJ2-2; 9 bases are a match to TRBD2. TRBV23-1 is flagged as an ORF with uncertain function. V was clipped by 4 bases and J by 0 bases; unmatched bases: 9. The CDR3 consists of 18 residues. The CDR3 here is CASSPLTSGPTNTGELFF. The sequenced CDR3 bases are TGCGCCAGCAGTCCCCTGACTAGCGGCCCAACGAACACCGGGGAG.

In this sample, this clone turned up many times. The missing CDR3 end, 3 residues past where the read stops, is filled in from the germline J gene. The rearrangement uses TRBV7-2 and TRBJ1-5; maybe TRBD1 (5 bases). V lost 4 bases and J lost 3, with 10 bases in between. There are 14 residues in the CDR3. CDR1 and CDR2 (germline): SGHTA, FQGNSA. The part of the CDR3 DNA that was read is TGTGCCAGCAGCTCGACAGAATTCAATCAGCCC. It encodes CASSSTEFNQP. The whole CDR3 reads CASSSTEFNQPQHF.

This clone came up a few times. The read finishes 3 residues shy of the CDR3 end, and the germline J gene is used to complete it. This rearrangement joins TRBV6-1 to TRBJ2-3, with 11 bases that match TRBD1. Germline CDR1 and CDR2: MNHNS and SASEGT. The CDR3 consists of 13 residues. The CDR3 protein is CASSGTGGQPQYF. Incomplete CDR3 DNA: TGTGCCAGCAGTGGGACAGGGGGCCAGCCG.

This clone was seen many times. The CDR3 extends 3 residues past the end of the read, so its final part is completed from the germline J gene. V gene TRBV5-8 combines with J gene TRBJ2-1, with D tentatively TRBD1 (5 bases). The germline V gene encodes CDR1 SGHTS and CDR2 YDEGEE. There are 14 residues in the CDR3. The V end lost 0 bases, the J end lost 4 bases, and 8 bases lay between the germline ends. The covered CDR3 bases are TGTGCCAGCAGCTTGGACAGGTATTACAATGAG. It is translated as CASSLDRYYNE. The CDR3 as a whole reads CASSLDRYYNEQFF.

This clone was seen more than once but under ten times. The sequence runs out 3 residues before the end of the CDR3; the remainder is reconstructed from the germline J gene. The chain uses TRBV20-1 and TRBJ2-7, with 13 bases identical to TRBD2. The trim removed 4 bases at V and 2 bases at J, leaving 2 bases unmatched. CDR3 length: 14 amino acids. Germline lookup yields CDR1 DFQATT and CDR2 SNEGSKA (reference sequence). The CDR3 protein is CSAKLAGGTYEQYF. The sequenced part of the CDR3 DNA is TGCAGTGCTAAACTAGCGGGAGGGACCTACGAG.

This clone was seen ten or more times. A much larger clone differs from this one at a single base, so this may be a read error. The covered CDR3 bases are TGTGCCAGCAGTGGGACTAGCGGGAGGACAGATACG. Translation gives CASSGTSGRTDT. The CDR3, in full, reads CASSGTSGRTDTQYF. J is TRBJ2-3 and V is TRBV2; TRBD2 matches 14 bases. The read terminates 3 residues before the CDR3 end, so the remaining end is supplied by the germline J gene. CDR3 size: 15 residues. After removal of 4 bases from V and 3 bases from J, the junction contained 0 bases not matched to a gene. Germline V CDR1 and CDR2: SNHLY, FYNNEI.

This clone appeared many times. The read is 3 residues too short to cover the CDR3 end, so that end is filled in from the germline J gene. This chain connects TRBV5-4 to TRBJ2-3; the D gene is possibly TRBD2 (6 bases). Between the trimmed V and J ends, which lost 2 bases and 1 base, there was a span of 11 bases. Germline CDR1 reads SGHNT; CDR2 reads YYREEE (reference sequence). The CDR3 is 15 residues long. CDR3 DNA (partial): TGTGCCAGCAGCTTTAGCGGAGGGGGCACAGATACG. Translated, it gives CASSFSGGGTDT. The whole CDR3 is CASSFSGGGTDTQYF.

On this clone: The CDR3 end falls 3 residues outside the read, so it is completed with the germline J gene. The chain is built from TRBV7-9 and TRBJ2-1; 7 positions match TRBD2. The CDR3 runs 14 residues. With 5 bases clipped from V and 9 bases from J, the junction kept 10 bases outside the gene matches. Germline V CDR1 and CDR2: SEHNR, FQNEAQ (reference sequence). The part of the CDR3 DNA that was read is TGTGCCAGCAGCCCTGGGACTAAGGAGTTTGAG. This encodes CASSPGTKEFE. The whole CDR3 sequence is CASSPGTKEFEQFF.

In its sample, this clone was seen many times. Sequencing ends 3 residues short of the CDR3 end; the germline J gene provides the rest. This sequence joins TRBV7-9 and TRBJ2-5; D gene uncertain. The CDR3 loop spans 15 amino acids. Looked up from germline, CDR1 is SEHNR and CDR2 is FQNEAQ (reference sequence). Trimming shortened V by 1 base and J by 2 bases, and 11 bases separated the two germline ends. The covered CDR3 bases are TGTGCCAGCAGCTTAGGCCGGAGACTTCAAGAGACC. This sequence encodes CASSLGRRLQET. The complete CDR3 sequence is CASSLGRRLQETQYF. Full variable domain (missing parts from reference TRBV7-9 and TRBJ2-5): DTGVSQNPRHKITKRGQNVTFRCDPISEHNRLYWYRQTLGQGPEFLTYFQNEAQLEKSRLLSDRFSAERPKGSFSTLEIQRTEQGDSAMYLCASSLGRRLQETQYFGPGTRLLVL.

This clone was recorded at least ten times. Sequencing ends 3 residues short of the CDR3 end; the germline J gene provides the rest. The genes are TRBV19 and TRBJ2-7, with 8 positions matching TRBD1. With V trimmed by 5 bases and J by 4 bases, 7 bases remained unmatched. The CDR3 runs 14 residues. Germline CDR1 reads LNHDA; CDR2 reads SQIVND (reference sequence). CDR3 protein: CASSLTGGGYEQYF. CDR3 DNA, as far as it was read: TGTGCCAGTAGTCTTACAGGGGGAGGTTACGAG. The variable domain in full, completed from reference TRBV19 and TRBJ2-7, reads DGGITQSPKYLFRKEGQNVTLSCEQNLNHDAMYWYRQDPGQGLRLIYYSQIVNDFQKGDIAEGYSVSREKKESFPLTVTSAQKNPTAFYLCASSLTGGGYEQYFGPGTRLTVT.

In this sample, this clone turned up many times. The CDR3 end is not reached by the read, which stops 3 residues before it; the germline J gene fills it in. The rearrangement links TRBV7-3 to TRBJ1-1, with D possibly matching TRBD1 (5 bases). CDR1 is SGHTA, CDR2 FQGTGA, per germline. The CDR3 consists of 14 residues. V was cut by 2 bases and J by 5 bases, with 12 bases left in between. Partial CDR3 DNA: TGTGCCAGCAGCTTACGGCAGGGCGATACTGAA. Its translation: CASSLRQGDTE. The CDR3, in full, reads CASSLRQGDTEAFF.

In its sample, this clone was seen many times. The read falls 3 residues short of the CDR3 end, and the missing part is taken from the germline J gene. Other nucleotide sequences from this sample produce the same CDR3. The chain couples TRBV19 to TRBJ1-1; D is ambiguous. The V end lost 3 bases, the J end lost 1 base, and 6 bases lay between the germline ends. Germline assignment: CDR1 LNHDA and CDR2 SQIVND (reference sequence). The CDR3 runs 13 residues. The CDR3 region is CASSISGNTEAFF. CDR3 DNA (partial): TGTGCCAGTAGTATTTCAGGGAACACTGAA.

This clone was found a few times. The CDR3 end falls 3 residues outside the read, so it is completed with the germline J gene. This chain joins TRBV30 and TRBJ2-2; D is perhaps TRBD2 (5 bases). Germline V gene data show CDR1 as GTSNPN and CDR2 as SVGIG (reference sequence). The CDR3 loop spans 14 amino acids. The sequenced part of the CDR3 DNA is TGTGCCTGCGAGCGCCCCGGAGGTAATTCACCG. This encodes CACERPGGNSP. The CDR3 reads in full as CACERPGGNSPLFF.

Regarding this clone: The read is 3 residues too short to cover the CDR3 end, so that end is filled in from the germline J gene. The V call is TRBV7-6, the J call TRBJ1-5; D is unclear. The V gene's germline CDR1 is SGHVS and CDR2 FNYEAQ. With 1 base removed from V and 8 bases from J, the gap between germline ends came to 9 bases. The CDR3 extends over 13 amino acids. This CDR3 is CASSLVTGEPQHF. The DNA read from the CDR3 is TGTGCCAGCAGCTTAGTTACCGGGGAGCCC.

The table lists this clone with many counts. The sequenced fragment ends 3 residues before the CDR3 boundary, so the rest is inferred from the germline J gene. The chain is built from TRBV20-1 and TRBJ2-7; 9 bases are shared with TRBD2. Trimming removed 1 base from V and 2 bases from J; junction bases left unmatched: 6. Germline V CDR1 and CDR2: DFQATT, SNEGSKA (reference sequence). There are 15 residues in the CDR3. Partial CDR3 DNA: TGCAGTGCTAGAGGGCGGACTAGCGTTACCTACGAG. It translates to CSARGRTSVTYE. In full, the CDR3 reads CSARGRTSVTYEQYF.

This clone has more than one count but fewer than ten. The CDR3 end is not reached by the read, which stops 3 residues before it; the germline J gene fills it in. This chain joins TRBV11-2 and TRBJ2-7, with 9 nucleotides matching TRBD1. Germline V gives CDR1 SGHAT, CDR2 FQNNGV. The length of the CDR3 is 15 residues. Losses at the gene ends were 5 bases for V and 3 bases for J; bases not matched to a gene: 8. The CDR3 DNA, read in part, is TGTGCCAGCAGCCGAGCCGGGACAGGGAACTACGAG. The encoded protein is CASSRAGTGNYE. The complete CDR3 protein is CASSRAGTGNYEQYF.

This clone has at least ten counts. The CDR3 reads CASSLDVRGYEQYF. The CDR3 DNA, read in part, is TGTGCCAGCTCCCTCGACGTACGGGGCTACGAG. The rearrangement joins TRBV18 to TRBJ2-7; possible D gene TRBD2, 5 bases. Read sequence stops 3 residues before the CDR3 end, and the germline J gene provides the missing end. Germline lookup yields CDR1 KGHSH and CDR2 LQKENI. V was shortened by 6 bases and J by 3 bases, with 15 bases between the two germline ends. This CDR3 is 14 amino acids long.

This clone was counted many times. The CDR3 end falls 3 residues outside the read, so it is completed with the germline J gene. The J gene is TRBJ1-2, the V gene TRBV5-1, with 9 bases identical to TRBD1. Losses at the gene ends were 4 bases for V and 2 bases for J; bases not matched to a gene: 3. The germline CDR1 and CDR2 sequences are SGHRS and YFSETQ. This CDR3 is built from 14 residues. CDR3 DNA, as far as it was read: TGCGCCAGCAGCCAAACAGGGGGCAACTATGGC. It is translated as CASSQTGGNYG. The complete CDR3 protein is CASSQTGGNYGYTF.

This clone was recorded many times. Read sequence stops 3 residues before the CDR3 end, and the germline J gene provides the missing end. The chain couples TRBV29-1 to TRBJ1-1; D is possibly TRBD1 (6 bases). The CDR3 length is 12 residues. V lost 3 bases and J 7 bases, leaving 12 bases between the germline ends. Germline V CDR1 and CDR2: SQVTM, ANQGSEA. Incomplete CDR3 DNA: TGCAGCGTTGAGGGGACAAGGGGTGAA. It codes for CSVEGTRGE. The CDR3 in its entirety is CSVEGTRGEAFF.

On this clone itself: Sequencing ends 3 residues short of the CDR3 end; the germline J gene provides the rest. This sequence joins TRBV30 and TRBJ1-4, with 8 bases matching TRBD1. CDR1 GTSNPN and CDR2 SVGIG come from the germline V gene (reference sequence). The CDR3 runs 15 residues. CDR3 bases read: TGTGCCTGGAGCAGGGTGGACAGGGTCAATTCACCA. Amino acids: CAWSRVDRVNSP. In full, the CDR3 reads CAWSRVDRVNSPLFF.

This clone came up many times. The CDR3 end is not reached by the read, which stops 3 residues before it; the germline J gene fills it in. V gene TRBV20-1 combines with J gene TRBJ2-7; possible D gene TRBD1, 5 bases. The V gene lost 1 base and the J gene lost 2 bases, with 9 bases spanning the gap. The CDR3 has 13 amino acids. Germline-derived CDR1 and CDR2 are DFQATT and SNEGSKA (reference sequence). The covered CDR3 bases are TGCAGTGCTAGAGGGGGCGAACCCTACGAG. Its protein is CSARGGEPYE. In full, the CDR3 is CSARGGEPYEQYF.

This clone was detected ten times or more. With the read ending 3 residues before the CDR3 end, the germline J gene is used to fill in that end. The rearrangement uses TRBV7-9 and TRBJ1-2; weak D call: TRBD1 (6 bases). Germline V CDR1 and CDR2: SEHNR, FQNEAQ (reference sequence). V lost 5 bases, J lost 6 bases, and 16 bases lay in between. CDR3 length equals 14 residues. CDR3 DNA (partial): TGTGCCAGCAGCCTGACGACAGGTGGGGATGGC. This sequence encodes CASSLTTGGDG. The whole CDR3 protein is CASSLTTGGDGYTF.

This clone has a count of ten or more. The read terminates 3 residues before the CDR3 end, so the remaining end is supplied by the germline J gene. V gene TRBV29-1 combines with J gene TRBJ1-1; a possible D gene is TRBD1 (6 bases). Trimming cost V 6 bases and J 1 base, with 12 bases left between them. The CDR3 has 13 amino acids. Germline CDR1 and CDR2: SQVTM and ANQGSEA. The DNA read from the CDR3 is TGCAGCGTCGGCCCCAGGGGGAACACTGAA. Translating gives CSVGPRGNTE. From start to end, the CDR3 is CSVGPRGNTEAFF. Full variable domain (rest looked up from reference TRBV29-1 and TRBJ1-1): SAVISQKPSRDICQRGTSLTIQCQVDSQVTMMFWYRQQPGQSLTLIATANQGSEATYESGFVIDKFPISRPNLTFSTLTVSNMSPEDSSIYLCSVGPRGNTEAFFGQGTRLTVV.

This clone was found a few times. This could be a read error, since a much larger clone is one nucleotide away. This CDR3 reads CSARPLAGGPYTQYF. CDR3 DNA, as far as it was read: TGCAGTGCTAGACCCCTAGCGGGAGGGCCGTATACC. The genes are TRBV20-1 and TRBJ2-5; 12 bases map to TRBD2. The read falls 3 residues short of the CDR3 end, and the missing part is taken from the germline J gene. The germline V gene encodes CDR1 DFQATT and CDR2 SNEGSKA (reference sequence). The CDR3 contains 15 residues.

This clone was detected ten times or more. The read is 3 residues too short to cover the CDR3 end, so that end is filled in from the germline J gene. The chain is built from TRBV20-1 and TRBJ2-7, with D possibly TRBD2 on 5 matching bases. CDR1 is DFQATT and CDR2 is SNEGSKA in the germline V gene (reference sequence). The CDR3 is made up of 14 amino acids. V gave up 0 bases and J gave up 5 bases, with 14 bases separating them. CDR3 bases read: TGCAGTGCTAGAGAGCTAGTAGGACTGCACGAG. Encoded protein: CSARELVGLHE. The CDR3 reads in full as CSARELVGLHEQYF.